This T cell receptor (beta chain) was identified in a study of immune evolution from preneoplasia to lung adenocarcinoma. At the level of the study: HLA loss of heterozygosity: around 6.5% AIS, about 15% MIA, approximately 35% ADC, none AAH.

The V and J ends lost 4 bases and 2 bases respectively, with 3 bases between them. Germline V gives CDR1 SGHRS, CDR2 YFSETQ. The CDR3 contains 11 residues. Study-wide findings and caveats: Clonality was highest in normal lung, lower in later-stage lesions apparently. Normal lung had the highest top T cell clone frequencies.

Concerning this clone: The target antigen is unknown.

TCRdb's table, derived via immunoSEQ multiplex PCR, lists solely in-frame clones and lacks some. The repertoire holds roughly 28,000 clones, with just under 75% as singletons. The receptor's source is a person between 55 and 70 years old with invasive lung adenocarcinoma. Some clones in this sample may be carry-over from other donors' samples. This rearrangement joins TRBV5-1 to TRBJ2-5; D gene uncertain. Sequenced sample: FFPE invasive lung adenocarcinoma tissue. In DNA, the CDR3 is TGCGCCAGCAGCGTTCAAGAGACCCAGTACTTC. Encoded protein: CASSVQETQYF.